This T cell receptor beta chain was recovered during a study of OX40 agonist ivuxolimab in advanced cancers. Study in general: Administration of intravenous ivuxolimab to patients occurred every 2 weeks at 0.01 to 10 mg/kg. Patients undergoing dose escalation presented with hepatocellular carcinoma, melanoma, renal cell or head and neck cancer.

Collection of blood occurred at baseline, at cycle 4 day 1, and at cycle 7 day 1. Some clones are missing from TCRdb's copy, which holds only in-frame ones; the method was immunoSEQ multiplex PCR. The profile shows about 59,000 clones, 85% to 90% of them singletons. The germline V and J ends were trimmed by 4 bases and 1 base, with 11 bases remaining between them. The CDR3 consists of 14 residues. CDR1 SGHKS and CDR2 YYEKEE come from the germline V gene (reference sequence). This sequence was found in an adult with an advanced solid tumor such as melanoma, head and neck, liver or kidney cancer. V is TRBV5-5 and J is TRBJ1-1, with TRBD1 as a possible D gene (5 bases). Material: CD4+ or CD8+ T cells sorted from blood, obtained in a trial of the OX40 agonist ivuxolimab. In DNA, the CDR3 is TGTGCCAGCAGCCCCGGACATTCGAACACTGAAGCTTTCTTT. Translation gives CASSPGHSNTEAFF. Full variable domain (remainder filled in from reference TRBV5-5 and TRBJ1-1): DAGVTQSPTHLIKTRGQQVTLRCSPISGHKSVSWYQQVLGQGPQFIFQYYEKEERGRGNFPDRFSARQFPNYSSELNVNALLLGDSALYLCASSPGHSNTEAFFGQGTRLTVV.